This T cell receptor (beta chain) was captured in a study of early T cells in non-severe SARS-CoV-2 infection. Each single cDNA molecule received a unique molecular identifier. In TCRdb, the 5' RACE reads were re-called with MiXCR into one record per CDR3 protein. Among tens of thousands of distinct CDR3 sequences listed, 10% to 15% were seen once. Study findings and constraints: In VDJdb matching, anti-spike CD8 responses were favored while private and CD4 specificities went missing.

The V and J ends lost 7 bases and 0 bases respectively, with 7 bases between them. The CDR3 is made up of 13 amino acids. This clonotype has a count of ten or more. Its target is not known. The source is an adult who was a healthcare worker with PCR-confirmed SARS-CoV-2 infection or an uninfected control (not recorded which). V usage is TRBV12-3 or TRBV12-4 and J usage is TRBJ2-1, with unresolved D. The sequenced sample was whole blood. CDR3 amino acids: CASTPGSYNEQFF. For the CDR3, the DNA is TGTGCCAGCACCCCCGGCTCCTACAATGAGCAGTTCTTC.